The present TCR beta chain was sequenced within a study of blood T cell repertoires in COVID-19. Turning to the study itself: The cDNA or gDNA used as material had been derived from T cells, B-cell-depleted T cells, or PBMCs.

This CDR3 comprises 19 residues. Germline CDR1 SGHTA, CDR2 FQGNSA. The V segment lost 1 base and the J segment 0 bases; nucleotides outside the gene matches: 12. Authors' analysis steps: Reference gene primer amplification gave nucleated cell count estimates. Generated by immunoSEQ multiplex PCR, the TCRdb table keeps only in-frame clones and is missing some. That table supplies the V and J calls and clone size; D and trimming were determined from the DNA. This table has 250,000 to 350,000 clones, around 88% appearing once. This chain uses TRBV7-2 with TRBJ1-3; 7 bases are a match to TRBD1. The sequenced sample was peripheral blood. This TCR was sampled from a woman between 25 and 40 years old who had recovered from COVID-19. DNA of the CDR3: TGTGCCAGCAGCTTAGGCTGGGGACAGCAAACGATCTCTGGAAACACCATATATTTT. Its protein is CASSLGWGQQTISGNTIYF.